The TCR beta chain described here comes from a study of PD-1 blockade in classical Hodgkin lymphoma. In the study overall: Nivolumab was administered to patients intravenously at 3 mg/kg every 2 weeks.

Profiled with immunoSEQ multiplex PCR; TCRdb holds only in-frame clones, not every one. Here the sample spans tens of thousands of clones, just under 75% being singletons. Each patient relapsed following autologous stem cell transplantation, and prior brentuximab vedotin exposure differed. Comment on this clone: Its specificity is unknown.

Findings and limits, study-wide: There remain no defined causes for the repertoire differences, which possibly reflect disease activity or prior therapy. Baseline diversity in complete responders resembled that of newly diagnosed patients. Newly diagnosed patients reportedly trailed healthy donors in baseline TCR diversity.

Between the trimmed V and J ends, which lost 8 bases and 4 bases, there was a span of 11 bases. Germline V gene lookup returns CDR1 LNHDA and CDR2 SQIVND (reference sequence). The CDR3 is 12 residues long. The sequencing used peripheral blood mononuclear cells (PBMCs), collected before the second cycle of nivolumab. The sequence was collected from a human donor with classical Hodgkin lymphoma. The rearrangement joins TRBV19 to TRBJ1-1; no firm D call. Here the CDR3 DNA reads TGTGCCAGTGCGCGGATCACCACTGAAGCTTTCTTT. Amino acids: CASARITTEAFF.